This T cell receptor beta chain originates from a study of OX40 agonist ivuxolimab in advanced cancers. Study-level information: Patients undergoing dose escalation presented with hepatocellular carcinoma, melanoma, renal cell or head and neck cancer. The group had a mean age of about 60 years, ranged from roughly 23 to 79, and was 80% to 85% male. Partial responses, seen in three patients, involved one hepatocellular carcinoma and two cutaneous melanomas.

Measured with immunoSEQ multiplex PCR; TCRdb has only the in-frame clones, and not every one. The sample consists of roughly 12,000 clones, about 81% of them appearing once. The count of this clone is one. No antigen is known for it. Findings and limits, study-wide: With doses of 0.1 to 3.0 mg/kg, CD4+ and CD8+ blood T cells had undergone clonal expansion by week 6.

J gave up 7 bases and V 5 bases, and 8 bases lay outside the gene matches. Germline CDR1 and CDR2: SGHVS and FNYEAQ. The CDR3 has 15 residues. J is TRBJ2-1 and V is TRBV7-6; the match to TRBD2 covers 10 bases. This material consisted of CD4+ or CD8+ T cells sorted from blood, taken in a trial of the OX40 agonist ivuxolimab. The receptor comes from an adult with an advanced solid tumor such as melanoma, head and neck, liver or kidney cancer. CDR3 amino acids: CASSLLAGIGNEQFF. The CDR3 region has the DNA TGTGCCAGCAGCCTACTAGCGGGAATAGGGAATGAGCAGTTCTTC.